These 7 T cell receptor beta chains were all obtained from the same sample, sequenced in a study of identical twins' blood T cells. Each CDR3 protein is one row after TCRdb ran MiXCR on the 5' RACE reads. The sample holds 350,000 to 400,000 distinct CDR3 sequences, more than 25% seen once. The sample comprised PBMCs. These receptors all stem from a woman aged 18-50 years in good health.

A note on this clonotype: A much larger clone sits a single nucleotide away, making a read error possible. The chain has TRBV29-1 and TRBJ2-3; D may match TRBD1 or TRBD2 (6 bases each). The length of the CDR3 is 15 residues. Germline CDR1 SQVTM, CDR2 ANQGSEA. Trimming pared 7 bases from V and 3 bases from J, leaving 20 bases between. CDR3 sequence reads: CSESRRDMGTDTQYF. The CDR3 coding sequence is TGCAGCGAATCTAGGAGGGACATGGGTACAGATACGCAGTATTTT.

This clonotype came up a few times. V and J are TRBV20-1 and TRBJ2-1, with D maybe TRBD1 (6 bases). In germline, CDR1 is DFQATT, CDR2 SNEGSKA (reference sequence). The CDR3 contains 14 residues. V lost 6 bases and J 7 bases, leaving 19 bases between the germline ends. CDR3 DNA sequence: TGCAGTGCGCAAAAACAGGGAACTGGAAATGAGCAGTTCTTC. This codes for CSAQKQGTGNEQFF.

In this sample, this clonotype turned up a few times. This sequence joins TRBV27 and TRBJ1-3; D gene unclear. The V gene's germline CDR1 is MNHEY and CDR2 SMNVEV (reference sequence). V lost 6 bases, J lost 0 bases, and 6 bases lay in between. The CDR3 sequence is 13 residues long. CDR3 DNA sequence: TGTGCCAGCAGGCCAGCCTCTGGAAACACCATATATTTT. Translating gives CASRPASGNTIYF.

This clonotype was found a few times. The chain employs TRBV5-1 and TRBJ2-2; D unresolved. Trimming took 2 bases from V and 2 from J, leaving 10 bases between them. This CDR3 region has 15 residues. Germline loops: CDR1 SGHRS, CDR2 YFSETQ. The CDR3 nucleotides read TGCGCCAGCAGCTTTCCCCATCTTAACACCGGGGAGCTGTTTTTT. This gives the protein CASSFPHLNTGELFF.

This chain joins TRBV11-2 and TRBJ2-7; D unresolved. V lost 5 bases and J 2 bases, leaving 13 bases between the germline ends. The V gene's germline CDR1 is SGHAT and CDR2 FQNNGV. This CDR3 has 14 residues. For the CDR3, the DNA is TGTGCCAGCAGCCTGTTAGTACCCCCCTACGAGCAGTACTTC. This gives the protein CASSLLVPPYEQYF.

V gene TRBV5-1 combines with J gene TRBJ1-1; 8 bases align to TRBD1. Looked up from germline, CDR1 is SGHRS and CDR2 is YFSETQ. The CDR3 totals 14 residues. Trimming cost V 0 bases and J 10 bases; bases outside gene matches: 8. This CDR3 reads CASSLGPGGLGAFF. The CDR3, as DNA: TGCGCCAGCAGCTTGGGCCCAGGGGGCCTTGGAGCTTTCTTT.

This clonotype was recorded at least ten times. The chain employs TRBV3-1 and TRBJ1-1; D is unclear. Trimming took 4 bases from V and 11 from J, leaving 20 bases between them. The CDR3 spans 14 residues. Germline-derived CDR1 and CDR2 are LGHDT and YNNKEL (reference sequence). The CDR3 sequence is CASSPAYWRTEAFF. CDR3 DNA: TGTGCCAGCAGCCCAGCGTATTGGCGGACCGAGGCTTTCTTT.